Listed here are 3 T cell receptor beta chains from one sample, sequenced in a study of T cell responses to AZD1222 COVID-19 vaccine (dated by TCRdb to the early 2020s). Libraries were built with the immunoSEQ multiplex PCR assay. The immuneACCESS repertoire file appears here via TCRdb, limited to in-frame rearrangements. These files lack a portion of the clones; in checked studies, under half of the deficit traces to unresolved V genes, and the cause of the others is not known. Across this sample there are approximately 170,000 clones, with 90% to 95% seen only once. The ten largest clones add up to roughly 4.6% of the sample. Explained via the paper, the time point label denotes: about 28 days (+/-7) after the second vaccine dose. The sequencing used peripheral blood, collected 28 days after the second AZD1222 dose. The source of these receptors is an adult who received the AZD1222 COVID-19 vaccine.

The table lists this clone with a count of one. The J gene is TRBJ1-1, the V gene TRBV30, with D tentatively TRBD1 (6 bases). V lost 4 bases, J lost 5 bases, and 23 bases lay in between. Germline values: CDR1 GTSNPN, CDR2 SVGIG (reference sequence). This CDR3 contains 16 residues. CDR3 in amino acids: CAWNPRVPPGATEAFF. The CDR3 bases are TGTGCCTGGAATCCTAGGGTTCCACCGGGGGCTACTGAAGCTTTCTTT.

The CDR3 protein is CAIKGTSGSGIHNEQFF. CDR3 nucleotide sequence: TGTGCCATCAAAGGGACTAGCGGGAGTGGAATACACAATGAGCAGTTCTTC. This chain connects TRBV10-3 to TRBJ2-1, with 14 positions matching TRBD2. V lost 7 bases, J lost 5 bases, and 10 bases stayed unmatched. Germline CDR1 is ENHRY and CDR2 is SYGVKD. The CDR3 is made up of 17 amino acids.

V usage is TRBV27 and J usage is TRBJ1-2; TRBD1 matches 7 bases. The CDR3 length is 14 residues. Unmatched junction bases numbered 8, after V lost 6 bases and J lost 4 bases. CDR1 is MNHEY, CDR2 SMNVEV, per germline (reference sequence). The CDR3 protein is CASRAIRGTYGYTF. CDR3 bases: TGTGCCAGCAGGGCGATCAGGGGGACCTATGGCTACACCTTC.